Each of the 5 T cell receptor beta chains below was sequenced from the same sample in a study of T cell changes during pregnancy in multiple sclerosis (dated by TCRdb to between 2019 and 2020). Library preparation used the immunoSEQ multiplex PCR assay. This is the immuneACCESS table as TCRdb keeps it, with only in-frame sequences that have V and J called. A part of the clones is gone; compared with another copy, unresolved V genes explain less than half, and the rest is unexplained. This sample lists roughly 49,000 clones; 92% were detected once. The top ten clonotypes cover approximately 0.4% of the sample. The sample was CD4+ T cells from peripheral blood mononuclear cells, taken in the second trimester of pregnancy. These receptors were taken from a female donor in good health, enrolled as a control in a pregnancy study.

This clone was seen a single time. This chain links TRBV5-1 with TRBJ1-2; no definite D call. This CDR3 region has 13 residues. V lost 3 bases and J 8 bases, leaving 14 bases between the germline ends. From germline, CDR1 is SGHRS and CDR2 YFSETQ. The CDR3: CASSSFDKTGYTF. In DNA form, the CDR3 reads TGCGCCAGCAGCTCCTTCGACAAGACGGGCTACACCTTC. Full variable domain (remainder filled in from reference TRBV5-1 and TRBJ1-2): KAGVTQTPRYLIKTRGQQVTLSCSPISGHRSVSWYQQTPGQGLQFLFEYFSETQRNKGNFPGRFSGRQFSNSRSEMNVSTLELGDSALYLCASSSFDKTGYTFGSGTRLTVV.

The chain employs TRBV18 and TRBJ2-4; D is perhaps TRBD1 (5 bases). Trimming stripped 3 bases from V and 9 bases from J, with 9 bases between. CDR1 and CDR2 (germline): KGHSH, LQKENI. The CDR3 is 12 residues long. CDR3 residues: CASSPERGIQYF. CDR3 nucleotide sequence: TGTGCCAGCTCACCTGAAAGGGGCATTCAGTACTTC.

This rearrangement joins TRBV5-1 to TRBJ1-2, with 7 bases fitting TRBD1. J was trimmed by 1 base and V by 4 bases; bases with no gene match: 10. The CDR3 spans 16 residues. Germline V CDR1 and CDR2: SGHRS, YFSETQ. The CDR3 region has the DNA TGCGCCAGCAGCGCCTCCACAGGGGTCATTAACTATGGCTACACCTTC. Residues: CASSASTGVINYGYTF.

V and J are TRBV19 and TRBJ2-5; D is perhaps TRBD2 (7 bases). This CDR3 comprises 14 residues. Germline V lookup: CDR1 LNHDA, CDR2 SQIVND (reference sequence). Between the trimmed V and J ends, which lost 3 bases and 5 bases, there was a span of 13 bases. The CDR3 nucleotides are TGTGCCAGTAGTATGAAGGGGGGGGATGAGACCCAGTACTTC. Its translation is CASSMKGGDETQYF.

This rearrangement joins TRBV7-2 to TRBJ1-4, with 7 nucleotides matching TRBD1. The germline V gene has CDR1 SGHTA and CDR2 FQGNSA. V shed 4 bases and J 5 bases; nucleotides not matched to a gene: 4. The CDR3 is 14 amino acids. The CDR3 region is CASSSGGRNEKLFF. The CDR3 DNA reads TGTGCCAGCAGCTCAGGGGGGAGGAATGAAAAACTGTTTTTT.